This T cell receptor beta chain was recovered during a study of regulatory T cells in long-lasting Graves disease. As for the study in general: Persistent cases were those of Graves' disease that involved over 5 years of antithyroid drugs with positive TSH receptor antibodies.

The CDR3 loop spans 13 amino acids. The V and J ends lost 9 bases and 1 base respectively, with 12 bases between them. Per germline, CDR1 ENHRY and CDR2 SYGVKD. Study-level results: Persistent-disease Graves' patients showed less TCR diversity than new cases. Having few samples may have compromised the accuracy.

Time point: persistent/refractory GD, antithyroid drugs over 5 years with positive TRAb. Extracted RNA from PBMCs served as the source of the TCR library. With EDTA tubes as the receptacles, approximately 8.2 milliliters of peripheral blood were drawn. With iRepertoire HTBI primers and Arm-PCR of CDR3 regions, TCR beta libraries were built. TCRdb redid the calling of the multiplex PCR reads with MiXCR, one entry per CDR3 protein. The sample yields 450,000 or so distinct CDR3 sequences, less than 25% seen once. This clonotype was seen many times. Its antigen is as yet unknown. This sequence was found in a female donor with Graves disease. The sequenced sample was peripheral blood mononuclear cells (PBMCs), obtained when the disease was refractory, from a patient treated with antithyroid drugs. The genes are TRBV10-3 and TRBJ1-1, with D possibly TRBD1 on 5 matching bases. The CDR3: CAINGGSNTEAFF. CDR3 sequence (DNA): TGTGCCATAAACGGGGGGTCGAACACTGAAGCTTTCTTT.